Sequencing of this TCR beta chain was carried out in a study of cytomegalovirus exposure and HLA in healthy donors. Study-wide points: In a later analysis, most CMV-associated TCR beta chains appeared HLA-restricted.

Vbeta (60) and Jbeta (13) primers were used in the PCR. Only in-frame clones appear in the TCRdb table, and some are missing; sequencing was by immunoSEQ multiplex PCR. The table shows about 150,000 clones, with roughly 77% occurring only once. As for this clone: Its antigen is as yet unknown.

V lost 8 bases and J lost 6; bases outside the gene matches: 8. CDR1 is ENHRY, CDR2 SYGVKD, per germline. The CDR3 totals 14 residues. The sequence came from a human donor in good health. The V call is TRBV10-3, the J call TRBJ2-2; TRBD2 matches 8 bases. The source material was PBMCs. Here the CDR3 reads CAIRGGQAPGELFF. The CDR3 coding sequence is TGTGCCATCCGGGGGGGGCAGGCCCCCGGGGAGCTGTTTTTT.